These T cell receptor beta chains were read from a single sample in a study of T-cell reconstitution after alpha-beta-depleted transplantation in children. TCRdb recomputed calls from the PCR reads with MiXCR, one row per CDR3 protein. The sample consists of about 98,000 distinct CDR3 sequences, around a quarter of them appearing once. The sample in question was PBMCs, obtained before TCRalphabeta/CD19-depleted stem cell transplant. These receptors were obtained from a boy younger than 10 with acute lymphoblastic leukemia, due to receive a stem cell transplant. The CDR3 runs from the conserved cysteine through the conserved F or W. The size field is filled for only some rows; it gives once, few, many or a size class.

cdr3_aa: CASSYWYQETQYF
v_call: TRBV6-2/TRBV6-3
clone_size: few
j_call: TRBJ2-5

cdr3_aa: CASSEPLGGGAFF
v_call: TRBV6-1
clone_size: NA
j_call: TRBJ1-1

cdr3_aa: CASSVAGSPRETQYF
v_call: TRBV9
clone_size: NA
j_call: TRBJ2-5

cdr3_aa: CASSQGHRAYEQYF
v_call: TRBV4-1
clone_size: few
j_call: TRBJ2-7

cdr3_aa: CASSPKKGSNGVGNQPQHF
v_call: TRBV12-3/TRBV12-4
clone_size: NA
j_call: TRBJ1-5

cdr3_aa: CAIWSGEKVHEQYF
v_call: TRBV10-3
clone_size: NA
j_call: TRBJ2-7

cdr3_aa: CSARDLDRELEEQYF
v_call: TRBV20-1
clone_size: many
j_call: TRBJ2-7

cdr3_aa: CASSDGPVGGYTF
v_call: TRBV25-1
clone_size: NA
j_call: TRBJ1-2

cdr3_aa: CASSPNSNQPQHF
v_call: TRBV18
clone_size: few
j_call: TRBJ1-5

cdr3_aa: CASSLGPVGYEQYF
v_call: TRBV7-2
clone_size: NA
j_call: TRBJ2-7

cdr3_aa: CASSPQGLGTGELFF
v_call: TRBV10-1
clone_size: NA
j_call: TRBJ2-2

cdr3_aa: CASADGYNSPLHF
v_call: TRBV6-1
clone_size: NA
j_call: TRBJ1-6